Listed here are 28 T cell receptor beta chains from one sample, sequenced in a study of graft-versus-host responses after intestinal transplantation. Which antigens these TCRs recognize remains unknown. Measured with immunoSEQ multiplex PCR; TCRdb has only the in-frame clones, and not every one. The sample has over 100,000 clones; 85% to 95% are singletons. The sample was unstimulated CD8+ T cells sorted from spleen or lymph node cells, taken before intestinal transplant. The receptor set was obtained from a human donor who received an intestinal transplant.

This chain links TRBV5-5 with TRBJ2-7; a weak D match, TRBD1 (5 bases). The CDR3 spans 15 residues. The germline V gene has CDR1 SGHKS and CDR2 YYEKEE (reference sequence). V was cut by 1 base and J by 3 bases, with 14 bases left in between. CDR3: CASSLSVRVLYEQYF. The CDR3 nucleotides read TGTGCCAGCAGCTTGAGCGTCAGGGTTCTCTACGAGCAGTACTTC. Full variable domain (outside the CDR3, taken from reference TRBV5-5 and TRBJ2-7): DAGVTQSPTHLIKTRGQQVTLRCSPISGHKSVSWYQQVLGQGPQFIFQYYEKEERGRGNFPDRFSARQFPNYSSELNVNALLLGDSALYLCASSLSVRVLYEQYFGPGTRLTVT.

This clone was found a few times. V is TRBV4-1 and J is TRBJ1-5; no definite D call. Looked up from germline, CDR1 is MGHRA and CDR2 is YSYEKL. This CDR3 spans 13 amino acids. The V and J ends lost 1 base and 2 bases respectively, with 3 bases between them. Written as DNA, the CDR3 is TGCGCCAGCAGCCAAGGAGGCAATCAGCCCCAGCATTTT. Translated, it gives CASSQGGNQPQHF.

The chain combines TRBV19 with TRBJ1-4; D is unclear. Per the germline V gene, CDR1 is LNHDA and CDR2 is SQIVND (reference sequence). The V and J ends lost 5 bases and 7 bases respectively, with 20 bases between them. The CDR3 is 16 amino acids. The CDR3 DNA sequence: TGTGCCAGTAGTGCCCCCCCCGCGAGGGTGGGTGAAAAACTGTTTTTT. It specifies CASSAPPARVGEKLFF.

This clone was seen a few times. The V and J genes are TRBV6-1 and TRBJ2-7; 7 bases fit TRBD2. The CDR3 is made up of 15 amino acids. The J segment lost 4 bases and the V segment lost 4 bases, leaving 10 bases of the junction unmatched. Germline assignment: CDR1 MNHNS and CDR2 SASEGT. CDR3: CASSALAGERYEQYF. The CDR3 region has the DNA TGTGCCAGCAGTGCTCTCGCGGGAGAGCGGTACGAGCAGTACTTC.

This clone was counted a single time. One end of the junction fails to match germline, which may point to a read error. The chain has TRBV6-5 and TRBJ1-2; the D gene is possibly TRBD1 (6 bases). The CDR3 has 15 residues. Looked up from germline, CDR1 is MNHEY and CDR2 is SVGAGI. The DNA for the CDR3 is TGCGCTACGGTGATGCTCCAAGGGGGTAACTATGGCTACACCTTC. Protein product: CATVMLQGGNYGYTF.

This clone appeared a few times. This chain joins TRBV2 and TRBJ2-3; D is uncertain. This CDR3 has 15 residues. Per germline, CDR1 SNHLY and CDR2 FYNNEI. Deletions cut 7 bases from V and 0 bases from J, with 14 bases between. CDR3 nucleotide sequence: TGTGCCAGCATATCGCCAGGTCTTAGCACAGATACGCAGTATTTT. It is translated as CASISPGLSTDTQYF.

This chain uses TRBV19 with TRBJ1-2; D call uncertain. This CDR3 comprises 15 residues. Per germline, CDR1 LNHDA and CDR2 SQIVND (reference sequence). Trimming removed 1 base at V and 0 bases at J, with 9 bases between. CDR3 loop: CASSIVGSSNYGYTF. The CDR3 region has the DNA TGTGCCAGTAGTATAGTGGGCAGCTCTAACTATGGCTACACCTTC.

V gene TRBV6-1 combines with J gene TRBJ2-7; D possibly corresponds to TRBD1 (6 bases). There are 13 residues in the CDR3. The ends were cut back, 8 bases at V and 3 bases at J, with 14 bases in the middle. CDR1 MNHNS and CDR2 SASEGT come from the germline V gene. This chain's CDR3 is CASRDTPGYEQYF. The CDR3 DNA reads as TGTGCCAGCCGGGACACGCCGGGCTACGAGCAGTACTTC.

This chain uses TRBV19 with TRBJ2-1; no firm D call. In germline, CDR1 is LNHDA, CDR2 SQIVND (reference sequence). CDR3 length: 14 residues. Between the trimmed V and J ends, which lost 5 bases and 9 bases, there was a span of 17 bases. The CDR3 nucleotides are TGTGCCAGTAGTCCTCAAACGACGTATGGTGAGCAGTTCTTC. Amino acids: CASSPQTTYGEQFF.

The sample holds a few counts of this clone. The genes are TRBV7-2 and TRBJ1-1; TRBD1 aligns across 10 bases. This CDR3 has 16 residues. After removal of 5 bases from V and 4 bases from J, the junction contained 10 bases not matched to a gene. Germline loops: CDR1 SGHTA, CDR2 FQGNSA. In DNA, the CDR3 is TGTGCCAGCAGCGCCGACAGGGGGCTAAGGGGCACTGAAGCTTTCTTT. It encodes CASSADRGLRGTEAFF. Together with reference TRBV7-2 and TRBJ1-1, the CDR3 gives the full variable domain: GAGVSQSPSNKVTEKGKDVELRCDPISGHTALYWYRQSLGQGLEFLIYFQGNSAPDKSGLPSDRFSAERTGGSVSTLTIQRTQQEDSAVYLCASSADRGLRGTEAFFGQGTRLTVV.

This rearrangement joins TRBV11-3 to TRBJ2-1; TRBD2 aligns across 12 bases. The CDR3 is 16 residues long. Trimming removed 4 bases from V and 7 bases from J; junction bases left unmatched: 8. The germline gives CDR1 SGHNT, CDR2 YENEEA. The CDR3 coding sequence is TGTGCCAGCAGCTCTCTAGCGGGAGGGCCCGAAAATGAGCAGTTCTTC. This gives the protein CASSSLAGGPENEQFF. The entire variable domain, with the rest obtained from reference TRBV11-3 and TRBJ2-1, is as follows: EAGVVQSPRYKIIEKKQPVAFWCNPISGHNTLYWYLQNLGQGPELLIRYENEEAVDDSQLPKDRFSAERLKGVDSTLKIQPAELGDSAVYLCASSSLAGGPENEQFFGPGTRLTVL.

The CDR3 bases are TGTGCCAGCTCACCACCGGCAGACGGGTACGAGCAGTACTTC. It is translated as CASSPPADGYEQYF. This chain connects TRBV18 to TRBJ2-7, with no clear D. This CDR3 spans 14 amino acids. Trimming took 0 bases from V and 4 from J, leaving 10 bases between them. The germline V gene encodes CDR1 KGHSH and CDR2 LQKENI.

The chain is built from TRBV11-2 and TRBJ2-1; TRBD1 matches 7 bases. The CDR3 length is 14 residues. V lost 4 bases and J lost 5; bases outside the gene matches: 5. The germline gives CDR1 SGHAT, CDR2 FQNNGV. CDR3 in DNA: TGTGCCAGCAGCTCCAATGACAGGGACAATGAGCAGTTCTTC. Translation: CASSSNDRDNEQFF.

This chain connects TRBV7-2 to TRBJ2-7; tentatively, D is TRBD1 or TRBD2 (5 bases each). Per germline, CDR1 SGHTA and CDR2 FQGNSA. V lost 1 base and J 3 bases, leaving 13 bases between the germline ends. The CDR3 loop spans 15 amino acids. The CDR3 region is CASSLGSQGVYEQYF. The CDR3 region has the DNA TGTGCCAGCAGCTTAGGATCCCAGGGAGTCTACGAGCAGTACTTC.

In its sample, this clone was seen once. Here the CDR3 DNA reads TGTGCCAGCAGCCACCCAGGACCAAATTCACCCCTCCACTTT. Protein sequence: CASSHPGPNSPLHF. The chain joins TRBV5-6 to TRBJ1-6; D unclear. CDR3 length: 14 amino acids. Germline V gene data show CDR1 as SGHDT and CDR2 as YYEEEE. The V and J ends lost 4 bases and 7 bases respectively, with 12 bases between them.

The rearrangement joins TRBV20-1 to TRBJ2-1; no clear D gene. Deletions cut 2 bases from V and 6 bases from J, with 2 bases between. Germline CDR1 and CDR2: DFQATT and SNEGSKA (reference sequence). The CDR3 loop spans 10 amino acids. The CDR3 is CSARTNEQFF. The CDR3 coding sequence is TGCAGTGCTAGAACCAATGAGCAGTTCTTC.

The chain employs TRBV19 and TRBJ2-5; 8 bases map to TRBD1. CDR1 and CDR2 (germline): LNHDA, SQIVND (reference sequence). The CDR3 has 15 amino acids. With 5 bases clipped from V and 5 bases from J, the junction kept 10 bases outside the gene matches. Here the CDR3 reads CASSVRTTGVETQYF. The DNA for the CDR3 is TGTGCCAGTAGTGTCCGGACGACAGGGGTGGAGACCCAGTACTTC. The entire variable domain, with the rest obtained from reference TRBV19 and TRBJ2-5, is as follows: DGGITQSPKYLFRKEGQNVTLSCEQNLNHDAMYWYRQDPGQGLRLIYYSQIVNDFQKGDIAEGYSVSREKKESFPLTVTSAQKNPTAFYLCASSVRTTGVETQYFGPGTRLLVL.

V usage is TRBV7-2 and J usage is TRBJ2-1; 7 bases are a match to TRBD2. The ends lost 4 bases at V and 5 bases at J; junction bases unmatched: 17. The germline gives CDR1 SGHTA, CDR2 FQGNSA. The CDR3 runs to 18 residues. The CDR3 sequence: CASSSFGSWEGPDNEQFF. CDR3 DNA: TGTGCCAGCAGCTCTTTTGGATCGTGGGAGGGTCCCGACAATGAGCAGTTCTTC.

This clone was observed once. The rearrangement uses TRBV6-1 and TRBJ2-1; D may be TRBD2 (6 bases). CDR1 MNHNS and CDR2 SASEGT come from the germline V gene. The V gene lost 3 bases and the J gene lost 1 base, with 16 bases spanning the gap. This CDR3 is 17 amino acids long. The CDR3 DNA follows: TGTGCCAGCAGTGACCCCCTCGGGACTTTTTCCTACAATGAGCAGTTCTTC. Translated: CASSDPLGTFSYNEQFF.

The chain is built from TRBV6-1 and TRBJ1-5, with D uncertain. Germline values: CDR1 MNHNS, CDR2 SASEGT. V dropped 2 bases and J dropped 0 bases, with 5 bases sitting between them. This CDR3 region has 14 residues. DNA of the CDR3: TGTGCCAGCAGTGAACTGGGTAGCAATCAGCCCCAGCATTTT. Protein sequence: CASSELGSNQPQHF.

The chain combines TRBV4-2 with TRBJ2-2; 7 bases match TRBD2. There are 14 residues in the CDR3. The germline V gene has CDR1 LGHNA and CDR2 YNFKEQ. With 2 bases clipped from V and 6 bases from J, the junction kept 3 bases outside the gene matches. The DNA of the CDR3 is TGTGCCAGCAGCCAAAGGGAGGGATCCGGGGAGCTGTTTTTT. Amino acids: CASSQREGSGELFF.

The chain is built from TRBV18 and TRBJ2-5; 11 positions match TRBD1. The CDR3 spans 16 residues. After removal of 1 base from V and 4 bases from J, the junction contained 5 bases not matched to a gene. Germline CDR1 KGHSH, CDR2 LQKENI. DNA of the CDR3: TGTGCCAGCTCACCACTAGGGACAGGGGGTCGAGAGACCCAGTACTTC. Its translation: CASSPLGTGGRETQYF.

This clone was picked up a small number of times. The chain links TRBV5-6 to TRBJ2-7, with 11 bases aligning to TRBD2. In germline, CDR1 is SGHDT, CDR2 YYEEEE. Trimming at V came to 4 bases and at J to 4 bases, leaving 10 bases not matched to a gene. The CDR3 has 16 residues. CDR3 protein: CASSSSRLAGGYEQYF. CDR3 bases: TGTGCCAGCAGCAGCTCTCGGCTAGCGGGAGGTTACGAGCAGTACTTC.

J is TRBJ1-1 and V is TRBV28, with D unclear. The CDR3 loop spans 15 amino acids. Germline loops: CDR1 MDHEN, CDR2 SYDVKM. Trimming cost V 3 bases and J 1 base, with 12 bases left between them. CDR3 in DNA: TGTGCCAGCAGTTTTATGGCCCTGGGGAACACTGAAGCTTTCTTT. Translating gives CASSFMALGNTEAFF.

The chain is built from TRBV28 and TRBJ2-7; D perhaps matches TRBD2 (5 bases). CDR1 is MDHEN and CDR2 is SYDVKM in the germline V gene. The CDR3 consists of 16 residues. With 2 bases removed from V and 5 bases from J, the gap between germline ends came to 19 bases. CDR3 sequence: CASSLALLEVFDEQYF. As DNA, the CDR3 is TGTGCCAGCAGTTTAGCCCTACTGGAGGTGTTTGACGAGCAGTACTTC.

This chain joins TRBV28 and TRBJ2-7; 7 nucleotides agree with TRBD1. This CDR3 comprises 14 residues. The V and J ends lost 4 bases and 5 bases, in that order; junction bases with no gene match: 8. Germline loops: CDR1 MDHEN, CDR2 SYDVKM. As DNA, the CDR3 is TGTGCCAGCAGTTCGGGACAGATAATCCACGAGCAGTACTTC. Amino acids: CASSSGQIIHEQYF.

V gene TRBV15 combines with J gene TRBJ1-1, with D unclear. Between the trimmed V and J ends, which lost 3 bases and 4 bases, there was a span of 9 bases. Per germline, CDR1 LNHNV and CDR2 YYDKDF (reference sequence). CDR3 length: 13 residues. DNA for the CDR3: TGTGCCACCAGCAGCCGTAGGAGCACTGAAGCTTTCTTT. Protein: CATSSRRSTEAFF.

This chain uses TRBV5-1 with TRBJ2-5; D is uncertain. The CDR3 runs to 15 residues. The V gene's germline CDR1 is SGHRS and CDR2 YFSETQ. Deletions cut 1 base from V and 1 base from J, with 11 bases between. For the CDR3, the DNA is TGCGCCAGCAGCTTGACTTGGCAGCCCCAAGAGACCCAGTACTTC. This sequence encodes CASSLTWQPQETQYF.